This TCR beta chain was identified in a study of blood T cell repertoires in COVID-19. Study details: The United States, Italy and Spain were the sources of the acute and convalescent COVID-19 samples.

With 4 bases removed from V and 10 bases from J, the gap between germline ends came to 18 bases. The CDR3 spans 15 residues. Germline loops: CDR1 SGHRS, CDR2 YFSETQ. In the authors' workflow: Amplification of reference gene primers was used by the study to estimate nucleated cell counts. Produced via immunoSEQ multiplex PCR; TCRdb's table is partial and in-frame only. V and J calls plus clone size are reproduced from that table; the DNA served to infer D and trimming. The data contain more than 100,000 clones, about 87% of them singletons. This chain joins TRBV5-1 and TRBJ1-6, with a weak D call TRBD1 (6 bases). The clonotype comes from a woman aged 70-85 years with acute or convalescent COVID-19. The sequenced sample was peripheral blood. CDR3 DNA: TGCGCCAGCAGCGACCGGGACACAGAGAAATCACCCCTCCACTTT. Translating it yields CASSDRDTEKSPLHF.